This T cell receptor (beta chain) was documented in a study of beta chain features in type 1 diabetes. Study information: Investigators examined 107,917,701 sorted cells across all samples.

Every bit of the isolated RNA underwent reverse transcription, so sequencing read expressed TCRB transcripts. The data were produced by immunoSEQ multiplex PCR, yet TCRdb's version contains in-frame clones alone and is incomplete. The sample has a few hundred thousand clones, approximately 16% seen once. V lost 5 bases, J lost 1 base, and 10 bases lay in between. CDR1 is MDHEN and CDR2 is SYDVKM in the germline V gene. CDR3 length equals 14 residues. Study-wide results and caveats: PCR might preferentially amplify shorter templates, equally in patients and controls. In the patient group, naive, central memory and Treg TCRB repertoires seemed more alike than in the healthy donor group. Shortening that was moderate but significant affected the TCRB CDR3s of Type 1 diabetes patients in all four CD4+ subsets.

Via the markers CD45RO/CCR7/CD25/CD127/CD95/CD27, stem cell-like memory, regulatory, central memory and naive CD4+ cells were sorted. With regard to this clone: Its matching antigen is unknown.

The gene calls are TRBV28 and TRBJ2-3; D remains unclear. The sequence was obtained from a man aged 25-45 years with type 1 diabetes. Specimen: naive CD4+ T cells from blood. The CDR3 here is CASSGHGRTDTQYF. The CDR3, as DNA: TGTGCCAGCAGTGGTCACGGCCGCACAGATACGCAGTATTTT.